Listed below are T cell receptor beta chains from one sample, sequenced in a study of siplizumab effects on memory and regulatory T cells. Sequenced by immunoSEQ multiplex PCR; TCRdb stores in-frame clones only, minus some. The sample lists about 91,000 clones, more than 85% occurring once. The source material was CD8+ T cells sorted from blood. These receptor sequences come from a human donor in good health. Each CDR3 is given with its conserved first and last residue. The order of the fields is D gene, J gene, V gene, clone size, CDR3 DNA, CDR3 protein. The D gene is left open where the match is weak. Clone size, where shown, is once, few, many, or a class for clones that have expanded.

d_call: -
j_call: TRBJ2-7
v_call: TRBV19
clone_size: once
cdr3_nt: TGTGCCAGTAGTCCGGGACTGAATATTCTCTACGAGCAGTACTTC
cdr3_aa: CASSPGLNILYEQYF

d_call: TRBD1
j_call: TRBJ2-7
v_call: TRBV6-5
clone_size: -
cdr3_nt: TGTGCCAGCAGTTCCCGGGACAGACACTACGAGCAGTACTTC
cdr3_aa: CASSSRDRHYEQYF

d_call: TRBD2
j_call: TRBJ2-7
v_call: TRBV14
clone_size: once
cdr3_nt: TGTGCCAGCAGCCAAGATCCTTGGACTAGCGGGAGAGAACACCACGAGCAGTACTTC
cdr3_aa: CASSQDPWTSGREHHEQYF

d_call: -
j_call: TRBJ1-5
v_call: TRBV13
clone_size: -
cdr3_nt: TGTGCCAGCAGCTTTAGAAGCAATCAGCCCCAGCATTTT
cdr3_aa: CASSFRSNQPQHF

d_call: -
j_call: TRBJ2-7
v_call: TRBV14
clone_size: -
cdr3_nt: TGTGCCAGCAGCCAAGTCGGGGAAACGCCCTACGAGCAGTACTTC
cdr3_aa: CASSQVGETPYEQYF

d_call: -
j_call: TRBJ2-7
v_call: TRBV5-6
clone_size: -
cdr3_nt: TGTGCCAGCACCTCGAACCCGGACAGCTGGGCCTACGAGCAGTACTTC
cdr3_aa: CASTSNPDSWAYEQYF

d_call: -
j_call: TRBJ2-1
v_call: TRBV7-9
clone_size: -
cdr3_nt: TGTGCCAGCAGCATAGTCGTTTTTGAGCAGTTCTTC
cdr3_aa: CASSIVVFEQFF

d_call: TRBD1
j_call: TRBJ2-5
v_call: TRBV23-1
clone_size: -
cdr3_nt: TGCGCCAGCAGTCATTGCAGGACAGGGCGAGGGGGGATTCGAGAGACCCAGTACTTC
cdr3_aa: CASSHCRTGRGGIRETQYF

d_call: -
j_call: TRBJ2-7
v_call: TRBV27
clone_size: -
cdr3_nt: TGTGCCAGCAGTTCACAAGACAAGACCTACGAGCAGTACTTC
cdr3_aa: CASSSQDKTYEQYF

d_call: -
j_call: TRBJ1-5
v_call: TRBV7-3
clone_size: -
cdr3_nt: TGTGCCAGCAGCTTAAATCCGGGGTTAGATCAGCCCCAGCATTTT
cdr3_aa: CASSLNPGLDQPQHF

d_call: TRBD1
j_call: TRBJ1-5
v_call: TRBV25-1
clone_size: once
cdr3_nt: TGTGCCAGCAGTGACGGACAGGGAGATCAGCCCCAGCATTTT
cdr3_aa: CASSDGQGDQPQHF

d_call: -
j_call: TRBJ1-1
v_call: TRBV30
clone_size: -
cdr3_nt: TGTGCCTGGAGTGTACTCAAGGATGGAGACACTGAAGCTTTCTTT
cdr3_aa: CAWSVLKDGDTEAFF

d_call: TRBD2
j_call: TRBJ2-3
v_call: TRBV29-1
clone_size: -
cdr3_nt: TGCAGCGTTGAGTGGACTAGACGCACAGATACGCAGTATTTT
cdr3_aa: CSVEWTRRTDTQYF

d_call: TRBD1
j_call: TRBJ2-7
v_call: TRBV13
clone_size: -
cdr3_nt: TGTGCCAGCAGCCCGGGACAGGGGTCCTACGAGCAGTACTTC
cdr3_aa: CASSPGQGSYEQYF

d_call: TRBD2
j_call: TRBJ2-1
v_call: TRBV4-2
clone_size: -
cdr3_nt: TGTGCCAGCAGCCAAGACCTACTAGCGGGAGTTTCCAATGAGCAGTTCTTC
cdr3_aa: CASSQDLLAGVSNEQFF

d_call: TRBD1
j_call: TRBJ1-1
v_call: TRBV11-1
clone_size: once
cdr3_nt: TGTGCCAGCACATTCGACAGGGGGTTTACTGAAGCTTTCTTT
cdr3_aa: CASTFDRGFTEAFF

d_call: -
j_call: TRBJ2-1
v_call: TRBV5-5
clone_size: -
cdr3_nt: TGTGCCAGCAGCCCGACAGGATTTTGGTCAGATGAGCAGTTCTTC
cdr3_aa: CASSPTGFWSDEQFF

d_call: -
j_call: TRBJ1-2
v_call: TRBV11-2
clone_size: -
cdr3_nt: TGTGCCAGCAGCTCGATAACAGAAGACTATGGCTACACCTTC
cdr3_aa: CASSSITEDYGYTF

d_call: -
j_call: TRBJ2-7
v_call: TRBV7-9
clone_size: -
cdr3_nt: TGTGCCAGCAGCTTAGCGTCGGGCCCGACTAGTAAAGCGTACGAGCAGTACTTC
cdr3_aa: CASSLASGPTSKAYEQYF

d_call: TRBD1
j_call: TRBJ1-1
v_call: TRBV11-2
clone_size: -
cdr3_nt: TGTGCCAGCAGCCGGGACAGGGTAGAAGGAGCTTTCTTT
cdr3_aa: CASSRDRVEGAFF